Listed here is a single T cell receptor (beta chain). What it binds is unknown. Those who donated were healthy bone marrow donors. CDR1 is LGHNT, CDR2 FRNRAP, per germline. The CDR3 has 13 amino acids. V gave up 9 bases and J gave up 0 bases, with 9 bases separating them. These data originate in a study of cytomegalovirus exposure and HLA in healthy donors. The PCR ran on 60 Vbeta and 13 Jbeta primers. Profiled with immunoSEQ multiplex PCR; TCRdb holds only in-frame clones, not every one. The sample records over 100,000 clones, approximately 74% being singletons. General study findings and limits: A later analysis found common viral pathogens apparently linked to several of the most significant clusters. In a later analysis, productive TCRs from donors in an Asian-associated ancestry cluster reportedly carried fewer N-insertions than the cohort mean. Later analysis associated a missense DCLRE1C variant with TCR beta V- and J-gene trimming.

Sequenced sample: PBMCs. The chain links TRBV12-5 to TRBJ1-5, with no clear D. The sequence was obtained from a man in his forties in good health and CMV-seropositive. The CDR3 nucleotides are TGTGCTAGCGGGGAGGATAGCAATCAGCCCCAGCATTTT. Its translation is CASGEDSNQPQHF. The variable domain in full, with the rest retrieved from reference TRBV12-5 and TRBJ1-5, is DARVTQTPRHKVTEMGQEVTMRCQPILGHNTVFWYRQTMMQGLELLAYFRNRAPLDDSGMPKDRFSAEMPDATLATLKIQPSEPRDSAVYFCASGEDSNQPQHFGDGTRLSIL.